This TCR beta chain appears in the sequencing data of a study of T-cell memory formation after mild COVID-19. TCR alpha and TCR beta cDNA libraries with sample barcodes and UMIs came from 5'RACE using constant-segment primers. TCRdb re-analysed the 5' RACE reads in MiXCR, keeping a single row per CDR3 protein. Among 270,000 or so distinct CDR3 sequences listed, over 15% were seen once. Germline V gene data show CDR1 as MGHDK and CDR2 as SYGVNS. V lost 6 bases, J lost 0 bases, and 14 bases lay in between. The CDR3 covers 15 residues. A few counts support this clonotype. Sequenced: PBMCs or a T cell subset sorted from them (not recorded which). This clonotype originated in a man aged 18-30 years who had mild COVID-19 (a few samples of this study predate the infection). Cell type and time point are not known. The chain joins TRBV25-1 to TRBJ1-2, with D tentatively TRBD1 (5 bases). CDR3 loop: CASRQEGTPNYGYTF. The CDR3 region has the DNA TGTGCCAGCAGACAGGAGGGAACCCCTAACTATGGCTACACCTTC.